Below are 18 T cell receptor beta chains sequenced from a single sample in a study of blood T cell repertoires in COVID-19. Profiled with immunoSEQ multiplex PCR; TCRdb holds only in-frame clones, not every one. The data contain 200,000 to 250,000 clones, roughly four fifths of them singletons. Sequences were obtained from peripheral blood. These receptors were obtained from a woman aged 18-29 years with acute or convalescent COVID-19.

CDR3 region: CASSTGQARYGYTF. The CDR3 nucleotides read TGTGCCAGCTCCACGGGACAGGCGCGCTATGGCTACACCTTC. The chain joins TRBV9 to TRBJ1-2; 8 nucleotides line up with TRBD1. V gave up 7 bases and J gave up 4 bases; unmatched junction bases: 9. CDR1 and CDR2 from the germline V gene are SGDLS and YYNGEE. The CDR3 consists of 14 residues.

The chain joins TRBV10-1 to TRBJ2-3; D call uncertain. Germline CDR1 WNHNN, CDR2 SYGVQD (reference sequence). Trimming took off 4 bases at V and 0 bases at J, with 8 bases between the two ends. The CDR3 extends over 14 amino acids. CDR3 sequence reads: CASSGARSTDTQYF. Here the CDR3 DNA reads TGCGCCAGCAGTGGGGCCCGGAGCACAGATACGCAGTATTTT.

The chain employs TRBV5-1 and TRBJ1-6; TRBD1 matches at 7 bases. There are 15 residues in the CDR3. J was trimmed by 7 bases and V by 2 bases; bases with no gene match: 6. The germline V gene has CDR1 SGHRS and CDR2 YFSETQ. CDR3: CASSFQGQENSPLHF. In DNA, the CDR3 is TGCGCCAGCAGCTTCCAAGGACAGGAAAATTCACCCCTCCACTTT.

CDR3 residues: CASSLESREGRETQYF. CDR3 coding DNA: TGTGCCAGCAGCTTAGAGTCTCGGGAGGGCCGGGAGACCCAGTACTTC. The rearrangement links TRBV13 to TRBJ2-5; TRBD2 matches at 8 bases. CDR1 and CDR2 (germline): PRHDT, FYEKMQ (reference sequence). The CDR3 loop spans 16 amino acids. V was pared by 1 base and J by 5 bases, with 9 bases of the junction left unmatched. Based on the CDR3 plus reference TRBV13 and TRBJ2-5, the full variable domain is AAGVIQSPRHLIKEKRETATLKCYPIPRHDTVYWYQQGPGQDPQFLISFYEKMQSDKGSIPDRFSAQQFSDYHSELNMSSLELGDSALYFCASSLESREGRETQYFGPGTRLLVL.

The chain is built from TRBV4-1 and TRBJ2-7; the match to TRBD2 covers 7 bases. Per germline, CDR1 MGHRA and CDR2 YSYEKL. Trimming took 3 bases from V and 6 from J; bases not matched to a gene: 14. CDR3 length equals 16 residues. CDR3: CASSQIGTISTGEQYF. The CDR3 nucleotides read TGCGCCAGCAGCCAGATAGGGACTATTTCGACCGGCGAGCAGTACTTC.

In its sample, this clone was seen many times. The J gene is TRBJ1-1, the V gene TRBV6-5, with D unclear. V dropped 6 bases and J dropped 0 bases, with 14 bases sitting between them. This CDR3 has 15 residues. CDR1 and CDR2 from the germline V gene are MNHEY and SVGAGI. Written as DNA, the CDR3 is TGTGCCAGCAGCCTCAGCGGTATTTTGAACACTGAAGCTTTCTTT. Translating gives CASSLSGILNTEAFF.

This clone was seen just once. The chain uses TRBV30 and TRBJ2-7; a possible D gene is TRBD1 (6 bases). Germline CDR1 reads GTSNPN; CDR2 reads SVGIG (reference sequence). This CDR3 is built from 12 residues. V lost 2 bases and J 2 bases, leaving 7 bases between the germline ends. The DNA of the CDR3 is TGTGCCTGGAGTAAGGGGGCCTACGAGCAGTACTTC. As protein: CAWSKGAYEQYF.

The CDR3 reads CASSDAGVPPYEQYF. Here the CDR3 DNA reads TGTGCCAGCAGTGACGCGGGAGTGCCCCCCTACGAGCAGTACTTC. J is TRBJ2-7 and V is TRBV6-1; 7 positions match TRBD2. Losses at the gene ends were 3 bases for V and 2 bases for J; bases not matched to a gene: 7. Germline loops: CDR1 MNHNS, CDR2 SASEGT. This CDR3 comprises 15 residues.

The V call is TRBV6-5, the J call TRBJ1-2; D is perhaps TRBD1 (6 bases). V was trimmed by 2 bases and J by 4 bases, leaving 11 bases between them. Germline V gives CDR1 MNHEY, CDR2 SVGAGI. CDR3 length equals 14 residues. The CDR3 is CASSYQGTAYGYTF. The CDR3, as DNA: TGTGCCAGCAGTTACCAGGGGACGGCCTATGGCTACACCTTC.

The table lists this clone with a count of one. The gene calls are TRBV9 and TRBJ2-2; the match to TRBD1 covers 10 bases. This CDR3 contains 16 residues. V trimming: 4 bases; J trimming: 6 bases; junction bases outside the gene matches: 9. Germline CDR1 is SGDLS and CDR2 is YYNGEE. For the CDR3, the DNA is TGTGCCAGCAGCCCACGGGACAGGGGTTTTTCCGGGGAGCTGTTTTTT. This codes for CASSPRDRGFSGELFF.

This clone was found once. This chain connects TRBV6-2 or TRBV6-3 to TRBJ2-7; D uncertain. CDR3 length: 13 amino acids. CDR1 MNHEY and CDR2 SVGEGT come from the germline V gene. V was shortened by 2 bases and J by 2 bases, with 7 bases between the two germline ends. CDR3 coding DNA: TGTGCCAGCAGTTACCCCTTCCCCTACGAGCAGTACTTC. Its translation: CASSYPFPYEQYF.

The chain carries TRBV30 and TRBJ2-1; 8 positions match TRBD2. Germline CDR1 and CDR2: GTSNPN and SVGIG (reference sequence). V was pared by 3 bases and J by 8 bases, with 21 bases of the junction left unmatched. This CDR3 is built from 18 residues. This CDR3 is CAWSPISGAFSYGDEQFF. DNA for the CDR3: TGTGCCTGGAGCCCAATTAGCGGGGCTTTTTCTTATGGGGATGAGCAGTTCTTC. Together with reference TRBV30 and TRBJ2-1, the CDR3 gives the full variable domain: SQTIHQWPATLVQPVGSPLSLECTVEGTSNPNLYWYRQAAGRGLQLLFYSVGIGQISSEVPQNLSASRPQDRQFILSSKKLLLSDSGFYLCAWSPISGAFSYGDEQFFGPGTRLTVL.

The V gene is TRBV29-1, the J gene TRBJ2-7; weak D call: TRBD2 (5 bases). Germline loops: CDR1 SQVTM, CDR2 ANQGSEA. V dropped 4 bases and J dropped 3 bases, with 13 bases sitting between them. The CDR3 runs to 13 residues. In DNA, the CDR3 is TGCAGCGTTGTGCAGGACGGAGGCTACGAGCAGTACTTC. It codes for CSVVQDGGYEQYF.

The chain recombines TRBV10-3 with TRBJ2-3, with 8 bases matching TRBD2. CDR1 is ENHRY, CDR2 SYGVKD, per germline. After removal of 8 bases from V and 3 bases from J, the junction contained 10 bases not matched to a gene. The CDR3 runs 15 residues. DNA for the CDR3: TGTGCCATCGCCCCGGGCGCGGGAGGAACAGATACGCAGTATTTT. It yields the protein CAIAPGAGGTDTQYF.

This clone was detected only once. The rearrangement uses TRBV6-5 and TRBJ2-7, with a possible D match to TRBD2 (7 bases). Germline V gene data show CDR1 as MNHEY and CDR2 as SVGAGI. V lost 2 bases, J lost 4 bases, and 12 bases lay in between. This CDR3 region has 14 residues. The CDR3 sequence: CASSYRGAVYEQYF. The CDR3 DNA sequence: TGTGCCAGCAGTTACCGGGGGGCTGTTTACGAGCAGTACTTC.

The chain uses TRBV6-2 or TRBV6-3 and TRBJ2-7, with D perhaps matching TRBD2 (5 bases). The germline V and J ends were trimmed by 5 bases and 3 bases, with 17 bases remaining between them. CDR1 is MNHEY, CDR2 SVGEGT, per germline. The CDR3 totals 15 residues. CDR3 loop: CASSGNRPSGYEQYF. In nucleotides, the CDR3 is TGTGCCAGCAGTGGGAATAGACCGAGCGGCTACGAGCAGTACTTC.

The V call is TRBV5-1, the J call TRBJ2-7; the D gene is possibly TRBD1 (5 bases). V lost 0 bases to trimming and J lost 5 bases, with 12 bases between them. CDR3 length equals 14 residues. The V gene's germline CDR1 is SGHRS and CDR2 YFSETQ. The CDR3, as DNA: TGCGCCAGCAGCTTGGGACAGAATCGTAACGAGCAGTACTTC. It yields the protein CASSLGQNRNEQYF.

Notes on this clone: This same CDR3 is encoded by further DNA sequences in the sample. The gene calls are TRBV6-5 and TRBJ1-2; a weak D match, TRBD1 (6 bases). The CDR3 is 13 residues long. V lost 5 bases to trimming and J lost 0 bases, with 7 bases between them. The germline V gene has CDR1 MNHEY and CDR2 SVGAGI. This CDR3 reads CASSRTANYGYTF. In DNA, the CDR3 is TGTGCCAGCAGTCGGACAGCTAACTATGGCTACACCTTC.